This TCR beta chain was sequenced during a study of T-cell memory formation after mild COVID-19 (dated by TCRdb to about 2021). Notes on the research overall: Most TCR sequence clusters were specific to one of the two donors. In a couple of donors, T-cell clones that expanded and contracted after mild COVID-19 were tracked by sequencing TCRalpha and TCRbeta repertoires over time. The cohort comprised two young, previously healthy adult volunteers, one female and one male. Results and caveats for the whole study, not just this receptor: Some responding clones were detected in pre-infection memory, which suggested that pre-existing cross-reactive memory T cells had joined the SARS-CoV-2 response. SARS-CoV-2 specificity was not confirmed for the second-wave clones peaking on day 37. Only two mild cases were covered in the study, and larger cohorts including severe cases with pre-infection samples were considered necessary. Balanced CD4/CD8 phenotypes were observed for clones contracting from day 15 to 85, whereas a bias towards CD4+ was observed for a second wave of clones expanding from day 15 to 37. Contracting CD4+ clones appeared mostly in the CM and EM memory subsets, whereas CD8+ clones were enriched in EMRA.

The sequencer was an Illumina NovaSeq 6000. cDNA libraries for TCRalpha and TCRbeta were prepared by 5'RACE using constant-segment primers, with sample barcodes and unique molecular identifiers added. RNA was extracted from every sample with Trizol reagent. Libraries were amplified in two PCR steps, with a second sample barcode and Illumina TruSeq adapters added in the second step. Sequencing of the libraries was done on an Illumina NovaSeq, producing 2 x 150 bp paired-end reads. As for the authors' bioinformatics: The reads were demultiplexed and collapsed into UMI-guided consensus sequences using migec v1.2.7. With mixcr v2.1.11, UMI consensuses were aligned to TRA and TRB V and J templates and assembled into clonotypes. A clonotype was counted as expanded or contracted only when both edgeR and NoisET called the clonotype significant, with the noise models trained on biological replicates. For edgeR calls, the thresholds were a false discovery rate-adjusted p below 0.01 and a log2 fold-change of 1. As an exploratory analysis of dynamics, PCA with hierarchical clustering was applied to max-normalized trajectories of the 1000 most abundant clonotypes. The CD4 or CD8 phenotype of responding clones was assigned using the separately sequenced CD4+ and CD8+ repertoires. In TCRdb, the public reads were trimmed at Q25 with fastp and aligned with MiXCR, with productive beta chains retained. Rows matching on CDR3 protein sequence are summarized as one entry with the most common DNA and genes. TCRdb assigned the V and J calls; the authors' analysis was not used. This sample lists around 150,000 distinct CDR3 sequences; around 10% were detected once. Of the sample, approximately 4% falls within the top ten clones.

The CDR3 runs 12 residues from the cysteine to the phenylalanine. The entry retains the CDR3 DNA only, 36 bases that are in frame from base 1. The V and J ends are trimmed by 8 bases and 4 bases, leaving 10 bases between them. This clonotype was seen repeatedly, ten times or more. What antigen it recognizes has not been identified. No clone much larger than this one lies a single base away; base qualities are absent. Ficoll-Paque density gradient centrifugation was the method used to isolate PBMCs. The receptor chain draws on TRBV12-3 or TRBV12-4 and TRBJ2-3; too little of a D gene remains to name it. The TCR comes from a man younger than 35 who had mild COVID-19 (a few samples of this study predate the infection). The sample titles of this study are shuffled in the database, so cell type and time point are left out; the donor was told from shared clones. Material for sequencing was PBMCs or a T cell subset sorted from them (not recorded which). CDR3 sequence: CASSTTADTQYF. The sequenced DNA is TGTGCCAGCTCGACCACCGCAGATACGCAGTATTTT.